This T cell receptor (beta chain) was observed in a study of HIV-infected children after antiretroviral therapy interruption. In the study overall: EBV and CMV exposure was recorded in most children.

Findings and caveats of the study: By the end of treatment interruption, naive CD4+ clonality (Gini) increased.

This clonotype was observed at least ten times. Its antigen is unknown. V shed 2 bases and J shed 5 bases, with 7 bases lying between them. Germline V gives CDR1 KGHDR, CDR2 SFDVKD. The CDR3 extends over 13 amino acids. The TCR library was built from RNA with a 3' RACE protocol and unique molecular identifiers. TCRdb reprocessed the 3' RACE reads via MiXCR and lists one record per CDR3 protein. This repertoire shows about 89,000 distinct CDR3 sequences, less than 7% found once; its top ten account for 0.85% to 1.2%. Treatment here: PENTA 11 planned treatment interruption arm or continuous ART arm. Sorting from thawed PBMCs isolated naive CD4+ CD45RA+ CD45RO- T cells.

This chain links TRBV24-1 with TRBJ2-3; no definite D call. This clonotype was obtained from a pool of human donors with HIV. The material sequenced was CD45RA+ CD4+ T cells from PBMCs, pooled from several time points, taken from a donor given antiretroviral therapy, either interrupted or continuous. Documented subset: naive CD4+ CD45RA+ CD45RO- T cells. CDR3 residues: CATSDSTLDTQYF. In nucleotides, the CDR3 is TGTGCCACCAGTGATTCGACCTTAGATACGCAGTATTTT.